The 22 T cell receptor beta chains below all came from one sample that was sequenced in a study of cytomegalovirus exposure and HLA in healthy donors. Amplification used 60 Vbeta primers and 13 Jbeta primers. The assay was immunoSEQ multiplex PCR, and TCRdb's table has in-frame clones only and misses some. The sample lists 95,000 to 120,000 clones, 65% to 85% occurring once. Sequences were obtained from PBMCs. These TCRs come from a woman aged 25-40 years in good health and CMV-seropositive.

This clone was detected only once. V usage is TRBV15 and J usage is TRBJ2-5, with D tentatively TRBD1 (5 bases). The DNA end is more similar to TRBJ2-7, so the J call may be wrong. CDR1 and CDR2 (germline): LNHNV, YYDKDF (reference sequence). The CDR3 length is 13 residues. CDR3 sequence (DNA): TGTGCCACCAGCAGTACAGGTACCTACGAGCAGTACTTC. Translated, it gives CATSSTGTYEQYF.

The J gene is TRBJ1-1, the V gene TRBV7-9, with a tentative D call TRBD1 (5 bases). V was pared by 4 bases and J by 11 bases, with 14 bases between. Looked up from germline, CDR1 is SEHNR and CDR2 is FQNEAQ (reference sequence). This CDR3 is 12 amino acids long. CDR3 nucleotides: TGTGCCAGCAGCTGGGTGCACCCAGGGGCTTTCTTT. It translates to CASSWVHPGAFF.

The chain employs TRBV6-1 and TRBJ2-7, with D tentatively TRBD2 (5 bases). Trimming cost V 2 bases and J 2 bases, with 13 bases left between them. Germline-derived CDR1 and CDR2 are MNHNS and SASEGT. The CDR3 covers 15 residues. CDR3 amino acids: CASSERLDSPYEQYF. As DNA, the CDR3 is TGTGCCAGCAGTGAACGACTGGACTCTCCCTACGAGCAGTACTTC.

CDR3 in amino acids: CASSFSTGGLTQYF. CDR3 nucleotide sequence: TGTGCCAGCAGCTTTTCGACCGGGGGGCTGACCCAGTACTTC. The chain is built from TRBV13 and TRBJ2-5; TRBD2 might be the D (7 bases). In germline, CDR1 is PRHDT, CDR2 FYEKMQ (reference sequence). The CDR3 extends over 14 amino acids. V was trimmed by 3 bases and J by 7 bases, leaving 15 bases between them.

The chain uses TRBV6-5 and TRBJ1-3, with 9 bases that match TRBD1. This CDR3 spans 15 amino acids. From germline, CDR1 is MNHEY and CDR2 SVGAGI. V lost 2 bases and J lost 1; bases outside the gene matches: 0. CDR3 DNA sequence: TGTGCCAGCAGTTACGACAGGGGGTCTGGAAACACCATATATTTT. Protein product: CASSYDRGSGNTIYF.

The chain couples TRBV4-2 to TRBJ2-1; 9 bases align to TRBD2. Germline lookup yields CDR1 LGHNA and CDR2 YNFKEQ. This CDR3 has 17 residues. V dropped 1 base and J dropped 5; count of bases not matched to a gene: 9. CDR3 protein: CASSQVGGGGANNEQFF. DNA of the CDR3: TGTGCCAGCAGCCAAGTAGGCGGCGGGGGGGCTAACAATGAGCAGTTCTTC.

The chain carries TRBV6-1 and TRBJ2-3, with a tentative D call TRBD2 (6 bases). V was clipped by 11 bases and J by 1 base, with 16 bases between them. Germline V gene data show CDR1 as MNHNS and CDR2 as SASEGT. The CDR3 has 14 amino acids. CDR3 region: CAGGVRFGTDTQYF. In nucleotides, the CDR3 is TGTGCCGGAGGGGTGAGGTTCGGCACAGATACGCAGTATTTT.

V usage is TRBV5-5 and J usage is TRBJ2-1, with 8 bases identical to TRBD2. This CDR3 region has 15 residues. From germline, CDR1 is SGHKS and CDR2 YYEKEE (reference sequence). The trim removed 4 bases at V and 7 bases at J, leaving 10 bases unmatched. The CDR3 nucleotides are TGTGCCAGCAGCCGACCGCAGCGGGAGTGGAATGAGCAGTTCTTC. It encodes CASSRPQREWNEQFF.

The J gene is TRBJ2-7, the V gene TRBV6-1; D perhaps matches TRBD2 (7 bases). Germline-derived CDR1 and CDR2 are MNHNS and SASEGT. The CDR3 consists of 16 residues. Trimming removed 2 bases from V and 2 bases from J, with 16 bases in between. CDR3 DNA: TGTGCCAGCAGTGAAAGTACGGGGGGCTCTGCCTACGAGCAGTACTTC. It codes for CASSESTGGSAYEQYF.

The chain joins TRBV10-3 to TRBJ1-5; D may be TRBD1 (6 bases). The germline CDR1 and CDR2 sequences are ENHRY and SYGVKD. The CDR3 has 13 residues. V lost 3 bases and J lost 6, with 9 bases in between. DNA of the CDR3: TGTGCCATCAGTGAAGAAGGGGGTCAGCCCCAGCATTTT. Amino acid sequence: CAISEEGGQPQHF.

The chain has TRBV5-1 and TRBJ2-1, with a weak D call TRBD2 (7 bases). This CDR3 is built from 16 residues. Germline CDR1 is SGHRS and CDR2 is YFSETQ. Trimming removed 6 bases at V and 7 bases at J, with 23 bases between. CDR3 amino acids: CASIPLPGGYRNEQFF. DNA of the CDR3: TGCGCCAGCATCCCCTTACCGGGGGGCTACAGGAATGAGCAGTTCTTC. Combining the CDR3 with reference TRBV5-1 and TRBJ2-1 gives the whole variable domain KAGVTQTPRYLIKTRGQQVTLSCSPISGHRSVSWYQQTPGQGLQFLFEYFSETQRNKGNFPGRFSGRQFSNSRSEMNVSTLELGDSALYLCASIPLPGGYRNEQFFGPGTRLTVL.

The chain carries TRBV7-2 and TRBJ1-1; possible D gene TRBD1, 6 bases. The CDR3 loop spans 16 amino acids. Between the trimmed V and J ends, which lost 2 bases and 1 base, there was a span of 14 bases. The V gene's germline CDR1 is SGHTA and CDR2 FQGNSA. This CDR3 reads CASSLIRLQGNTEAFF. CDR3 DNA sequence: TGTGCCAGCAGCTTAATTCGTTTACAGGGGAACACTGAAGCTTTCTTT.

This chain links TRBV4-1 with TRBJ2-7, with D possibly matching TRBD1 (6 bases). The CDR3 runs 14 residues. Trimming stripped 0 bases from V and 3 bases from J, with 9 bases between. CDR1 MGHRA and CDR2 YSYEKL come from the germline V gene. CDR3 nucleotides: TGCGCCAGCAGCCAAGATAACAGGGACTACGAGCAGTACTTC. Translated, it gives CASSQDNRDYEQYF.

The genes are TRBV6-5 and TRBJ1-5; D is uncertain. Germline V gene data show CDR1 as MNHEY and CDR2 as SVGAGI. The ends were cut back, 7 bases at V and 0 bases at J, with 7 bases in the middle. The CDR3 runs 13 residues. CDR3 sequence (DNA): TGTGCCAGCATGACAACTAGCAATCAGCCCCAGCATTTT. Its translation: CASMTTSNQPQHF.

Only a few counts were recorded for this clone. The CDR3 is CASSLGPGSNTEAFF. The CDR3 DNA sequence: TGTGCCAGCAGCTTAGGTCCAGGGTCAAACACTGAAGCTTTCTTT. V usage is TRBV7-9 and J usage is TRBJ1-1; the D gene is possibly TRBD1 (5 bases). This CDR3 is built from 15 residues. Trimming shortened V by 1 base and J by 2 bases, and 11 bases separated the two germline ends. The germline V gene encodes CDR1 SEHNR and CDR2 FQNEAQ (reference sequence).

The V call is TRBV5-6, the J call TRBJ2-6; weak D call: TRBD1 (5 bases). V was clipped by 7 bases and J by 0 bases, with 17 bases between them. The germline CDR1 and CDR2 sequences are SGHDT and YYEEEE. The CDR3 length is 17 residues. The CDR3 nucleotides read TGTGCCAGCTTATTGTGGGGCAGAAACTCTGGGGCCAACGTCCTGACTTTC. Its translation: CASLLWGRNSGANVLTF.

This clone was detected a few times. V gene TRBV6-5 combines with J gene TRBJ2-2; 9 positions agree with TRBD1. Trimming cost V 2 bases and J 8 bases; bases outside gene matches: 9. There are 16 residues in the CDR3. Germline V gene sequence: CDR1 MNHEY, CDR2 SVGAGI. The CDR3 DNA is TGTGCCAGCAGTTACCTGGGACAGGGCGGCGGAGGGGAGCTGTTTTTT. Protein: CASSYLGQGGGGELFF.

This clone occurred a few times. V gene TRBV5-4 combines with J gene TRBJ1-1, with D perhaps matching TRBD1 (6 bases). Germline CDR1 and CDR2: SGHNT and YYREEE (reference sequence). The CDR3 spans 14 residues. V lost 2 bases to trimming and J lost 4 bases, with 12 bases between them. The CDR3 DNA is TGTGCCAGCAGCTTACAGGGCAGGGGCACTGAAGCTTTCTTT. It is translated as CASSLQGRGTEAFF.

The chain joins TRBV5-6 to TRBJ1-6, with TRBD1 identical over 7 bases. The CDR3 spans 17 residues. The V gene end was trimmed by 2 bases and the J gene end by 1 base; junction bases not matched to a gene: 6. CDR1 and CDR2 from the germline V gene are SGHDT and YYEEEE. The CDR3 here is CASSFDRARSYNSPLHF. The CDR3 DNA sequence: TGTGCCAGCAGCTTTGACAGGGCGAGATCCTATAATTCACCCCTCCACTTT.

This chain joins TRBV9 and TRBJ1-2; TRBD1 aligns across 7 bases. CDR1 and CDR2 from the germline V gene are SGDLS and YYNGEE. Unmatched junction bases numbered 7, after V lost 3 bases and J lost 2 bases. The CDR3 contains 15 residues. CDR3 DNA: TGTGCCAGCAGCGCTACACAGACAGGGAACTATGGCTACACCTTC. It yields the protein CASSATQTGNYGYTF.

This sequence joins TRBV7-8 and TRBJ2-1; TRBD2 might be the D (5 bases). Germline assignment: CDR1 SGHVS and CDR2 FQNEAQ. CDR3 length: 11 residues. V dropped 10 bases and J dropped 7 bases, with 11 bases sitting between them. CDR3 amino acids: CATHKRNEQFF. For the CDR3, the DNA is TGTGCCACCCATAAGCGGAATGAGCAGTTCTTC.

The sample holds a few counts of this clone. V gene TRBV7-8 combines with J gene TRBJ2-2; a possible D gene is TRBD1 (5 bases). The CDR3 sequence is 15 residues long. V dropped 5 bases and J dropped 2 bases, with 12 bases sitting between them. Germline V gives CDR1 SGHVS, CDR2 FQNEAQ. In DNA, the CDR3 is TGTGCCAGCAGCCCAGAACAGGAAAACACCGGGGAGCTGTTTTTT. Amino acids: CASSPEQENTGELFF.